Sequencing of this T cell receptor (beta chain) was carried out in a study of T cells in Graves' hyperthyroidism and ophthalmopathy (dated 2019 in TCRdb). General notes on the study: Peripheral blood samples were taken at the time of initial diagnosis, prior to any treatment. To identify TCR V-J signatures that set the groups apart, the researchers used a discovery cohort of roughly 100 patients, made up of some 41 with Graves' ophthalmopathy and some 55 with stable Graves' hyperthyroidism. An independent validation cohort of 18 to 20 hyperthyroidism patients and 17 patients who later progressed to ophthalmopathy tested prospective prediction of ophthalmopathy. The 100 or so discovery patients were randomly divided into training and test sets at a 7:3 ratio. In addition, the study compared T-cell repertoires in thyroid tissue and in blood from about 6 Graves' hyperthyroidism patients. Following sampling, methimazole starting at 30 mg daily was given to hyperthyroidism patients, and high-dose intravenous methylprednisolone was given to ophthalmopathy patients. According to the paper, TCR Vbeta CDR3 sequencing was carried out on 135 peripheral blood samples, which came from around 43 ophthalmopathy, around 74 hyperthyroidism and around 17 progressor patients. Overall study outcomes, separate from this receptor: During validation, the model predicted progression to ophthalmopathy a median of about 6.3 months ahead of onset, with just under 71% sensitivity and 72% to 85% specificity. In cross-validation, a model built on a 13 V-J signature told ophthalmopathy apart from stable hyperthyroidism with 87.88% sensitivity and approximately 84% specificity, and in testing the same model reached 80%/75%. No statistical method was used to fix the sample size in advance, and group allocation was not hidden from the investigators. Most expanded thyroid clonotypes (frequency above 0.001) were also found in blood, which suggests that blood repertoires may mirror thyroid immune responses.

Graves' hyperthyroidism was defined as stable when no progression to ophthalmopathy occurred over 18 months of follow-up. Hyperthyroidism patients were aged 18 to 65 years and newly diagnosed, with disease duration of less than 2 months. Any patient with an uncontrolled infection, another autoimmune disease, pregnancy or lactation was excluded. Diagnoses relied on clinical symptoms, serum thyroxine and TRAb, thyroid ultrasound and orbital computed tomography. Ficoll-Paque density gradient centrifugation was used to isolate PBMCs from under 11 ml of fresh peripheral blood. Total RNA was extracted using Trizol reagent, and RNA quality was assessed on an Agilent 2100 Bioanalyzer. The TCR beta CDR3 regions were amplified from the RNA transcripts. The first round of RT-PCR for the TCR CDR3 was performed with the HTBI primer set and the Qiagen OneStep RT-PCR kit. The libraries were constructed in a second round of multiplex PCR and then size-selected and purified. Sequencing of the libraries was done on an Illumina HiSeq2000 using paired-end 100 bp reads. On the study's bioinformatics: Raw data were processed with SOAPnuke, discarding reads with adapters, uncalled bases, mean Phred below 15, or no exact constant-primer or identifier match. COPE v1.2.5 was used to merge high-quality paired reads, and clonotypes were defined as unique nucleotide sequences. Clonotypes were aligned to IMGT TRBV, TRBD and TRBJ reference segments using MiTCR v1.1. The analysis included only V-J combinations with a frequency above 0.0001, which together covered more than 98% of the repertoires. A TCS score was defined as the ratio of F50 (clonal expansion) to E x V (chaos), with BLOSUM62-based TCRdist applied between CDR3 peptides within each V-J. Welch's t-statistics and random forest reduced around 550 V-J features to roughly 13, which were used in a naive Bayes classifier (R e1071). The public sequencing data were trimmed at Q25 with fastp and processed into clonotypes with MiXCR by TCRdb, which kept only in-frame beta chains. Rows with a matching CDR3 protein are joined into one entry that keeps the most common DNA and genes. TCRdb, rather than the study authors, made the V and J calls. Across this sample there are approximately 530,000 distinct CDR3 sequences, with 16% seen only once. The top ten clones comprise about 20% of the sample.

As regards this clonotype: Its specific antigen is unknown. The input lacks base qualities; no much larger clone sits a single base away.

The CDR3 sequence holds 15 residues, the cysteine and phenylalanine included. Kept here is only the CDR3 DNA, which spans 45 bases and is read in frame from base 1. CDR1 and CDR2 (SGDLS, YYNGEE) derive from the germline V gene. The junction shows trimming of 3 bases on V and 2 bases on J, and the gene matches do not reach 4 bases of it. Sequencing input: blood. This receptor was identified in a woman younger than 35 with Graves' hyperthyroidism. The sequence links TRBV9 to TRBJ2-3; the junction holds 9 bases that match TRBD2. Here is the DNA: TGTGCCAGCAGCGGTAGCGGGGGCTACACAGATACGCAGTATTTT. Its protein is CASSGSGGYTDTQYF.